The clone carrying this T cell receptor beta chain was seen only a few times. The antigen is unknown. This sample was taken from a study of cytomegalovirus exposure and HLA in healthy donors. Trimming removed 0 bases from V and 4 bases from J, with 13 bases in between. The CDR3 loop spans 15 amino acids. Germline loops: CDR1 LGHNA, CDR2 YNFKEQ. The protocol was immunoSEQ multiplex PCR, while the TCRdb copy is restricted to in-frame clones and leaves out a portion. Here the sample spans about 240,000 clones, around 87% being singletons. General observations from the study: Specificity for CMV antigens was confirmed in vitro for a few of the CMV-associated chains. Most sequenced TCRs were rare (though some public TCRs occurred in many donors).

The donors were members of the validation cohort comprising over 100 subjects, separate from the roughly 640-subject first cohort. The genes are TRBV4-2 and TRBJ2-7; D is perhaps TRBD2 (5 bases). This receptor was taken from a woman aged 25 to 39 in good health and CMV-seropositive. Sample: PBMCs. The CDR3 coding sequence is TGTGCCAGCAGCCAAGAGCGGGCCCCTGGGTACGAGCAGTACTTC. Its protein is CASSQERAPGYEQYF.